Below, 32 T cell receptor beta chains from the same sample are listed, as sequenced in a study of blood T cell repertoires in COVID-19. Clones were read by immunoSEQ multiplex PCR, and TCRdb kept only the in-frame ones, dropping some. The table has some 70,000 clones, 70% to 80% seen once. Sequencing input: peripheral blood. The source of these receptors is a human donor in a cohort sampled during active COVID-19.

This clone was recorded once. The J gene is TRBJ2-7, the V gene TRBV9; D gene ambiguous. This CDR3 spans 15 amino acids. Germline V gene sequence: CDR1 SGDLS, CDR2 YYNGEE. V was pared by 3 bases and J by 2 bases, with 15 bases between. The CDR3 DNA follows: TGTGCCAGCAGCGCCCTTCCCTACCCACCCTACGAGCAGTACTTC. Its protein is CASSALPYPPYEQYF.

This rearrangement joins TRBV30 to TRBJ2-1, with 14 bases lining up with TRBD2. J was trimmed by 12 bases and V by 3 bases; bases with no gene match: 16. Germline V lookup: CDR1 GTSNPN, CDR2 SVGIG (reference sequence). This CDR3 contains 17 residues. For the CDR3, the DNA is TGTGCCTGGAGCGACACCTCGACTAGCGGGAGGGCTGGGGGGCAGTTCTTC. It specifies CAWSDTSTSGRAGGQFF.

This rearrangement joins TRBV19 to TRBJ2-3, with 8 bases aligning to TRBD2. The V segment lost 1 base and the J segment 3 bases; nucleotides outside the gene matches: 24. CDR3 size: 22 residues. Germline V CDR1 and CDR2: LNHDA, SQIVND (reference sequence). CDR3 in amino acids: CASSIALRTTLKREGQTDTQYF. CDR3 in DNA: TGTGCCAGTAGTATAGCCCTCAGGACAACTTTGAAACGGGAGGGCCAGACAGATACGCAGTATTTT. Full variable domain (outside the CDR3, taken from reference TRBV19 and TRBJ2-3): DGGITQSPKYLFRKEGQNVTLSCEQNLNHDAMYWYRQDPGQGLRLIYYSQIVNDFQKGDIAEGYSVSREKKESFPLTVTSAQKNPTAFYLCASSIALRTTLKREGQTDTQYFGPGTRLTVL.

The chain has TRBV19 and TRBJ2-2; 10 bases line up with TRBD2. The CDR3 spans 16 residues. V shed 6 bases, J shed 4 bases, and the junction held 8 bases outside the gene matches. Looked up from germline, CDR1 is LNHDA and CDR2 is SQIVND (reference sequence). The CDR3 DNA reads TGTGCCAGTAGAAAGGGACTAGCGCCTACCACCGGGGAGCTGTTTTTT. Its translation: CASRKGLAPTTGELFF.

In DNA, the CDR3 is TGTGCCAGCTCACCAAGCGGGAGACCCTACAATGAGCAGTTCTTC. Translation: CASSPSGRPYNEQFF. This chain connects TRBV18 to TRBJ2-1, with 8 bases that match TRBD2. V lost 2 bases, J lost 2 bases, and 2 bases stayed unmatched. From germline, CDR1 is KGHSH and CDR2 LQKENI. The CDR3 runs to 15 residues.

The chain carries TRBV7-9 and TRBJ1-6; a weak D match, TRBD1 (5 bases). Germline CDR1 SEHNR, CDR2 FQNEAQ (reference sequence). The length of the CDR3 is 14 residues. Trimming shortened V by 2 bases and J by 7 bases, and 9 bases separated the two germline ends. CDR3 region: CASSLREGNSPLHF. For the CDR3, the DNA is TGTGCCAGCAGCTTAAGGGAGGGGAATTCACCCCTCCACTTT. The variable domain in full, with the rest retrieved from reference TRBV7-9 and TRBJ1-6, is DTGVSQNPRHKITKRGQNVTFRCDPISEHNRLYWYRQTLGQGPEFLTYFQNEAQLEKSRLLSDRFSAERPKGSFSTLEIQRTEQGDSAMYLCASSLREGNSPLHFGNGTRLTVT.

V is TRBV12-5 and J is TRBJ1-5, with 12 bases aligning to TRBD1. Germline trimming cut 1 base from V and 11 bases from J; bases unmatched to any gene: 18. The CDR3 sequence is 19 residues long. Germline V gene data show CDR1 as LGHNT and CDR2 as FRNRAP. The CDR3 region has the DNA TGTGCTAGTGGTTTGGAAAGGGGGGACAGGGGGCGAGTTTCAAGGTCCCAGCATTTT. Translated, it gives CASGLERGDRGRVSRSQHF.

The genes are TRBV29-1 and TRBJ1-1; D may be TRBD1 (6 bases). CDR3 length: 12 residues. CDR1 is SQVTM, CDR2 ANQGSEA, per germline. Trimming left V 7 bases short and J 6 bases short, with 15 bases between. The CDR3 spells CSAQGSTAEAFF. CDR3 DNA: TGCAGCGCTCAGGGGAGTACGGCTGAAGCTTTCTTT.

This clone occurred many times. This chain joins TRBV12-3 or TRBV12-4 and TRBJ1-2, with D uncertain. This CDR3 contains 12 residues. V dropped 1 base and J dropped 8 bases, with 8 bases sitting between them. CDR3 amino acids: CASSLGEYGYTF. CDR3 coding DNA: TGTGCCAGCAGTTTAGGCGAGTACGGCTACACCTTC.

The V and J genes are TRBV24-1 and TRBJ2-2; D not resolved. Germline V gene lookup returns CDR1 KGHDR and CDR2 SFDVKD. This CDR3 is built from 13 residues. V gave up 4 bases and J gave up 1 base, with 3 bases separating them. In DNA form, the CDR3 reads TGTGCCACCAGTGACTGGAACACCGGGGAGCTGTTTTTT. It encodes CATSDWNTGELFF.

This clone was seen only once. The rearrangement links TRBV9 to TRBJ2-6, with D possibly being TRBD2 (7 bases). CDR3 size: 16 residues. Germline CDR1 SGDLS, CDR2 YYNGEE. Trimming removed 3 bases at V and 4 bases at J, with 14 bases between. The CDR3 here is CASSALGGQGANVLTF. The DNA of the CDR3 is TGTGCCAGCAGCGCCCTGGGGGGGCAGGGGGCCAACGTCCTGACTTTC.

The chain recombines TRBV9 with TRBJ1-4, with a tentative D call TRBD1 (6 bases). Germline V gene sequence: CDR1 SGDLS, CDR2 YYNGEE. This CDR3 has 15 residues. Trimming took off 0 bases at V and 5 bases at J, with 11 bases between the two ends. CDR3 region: CASSVGQVKNEKLFF. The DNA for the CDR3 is TGTGCCAGCAGCGTAGGACAGGTCAAAAATGAAAAACTGTTTTTT. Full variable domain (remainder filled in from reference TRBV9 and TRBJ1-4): DSGVTQTPKHLITATGQRVTLRCSPRSGDLSVYWYQQSLDQGLQFLIQYYNGEERAKGNILERFSAQQFPDLHSELNLSSLELGDSALYFCASSVGQVKNEKLFFGSGTQLSVL.

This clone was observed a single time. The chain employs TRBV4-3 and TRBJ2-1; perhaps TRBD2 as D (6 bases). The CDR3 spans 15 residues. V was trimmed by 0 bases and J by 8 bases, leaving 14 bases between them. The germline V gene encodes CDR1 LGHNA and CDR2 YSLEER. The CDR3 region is CASSQEGSGVDEQFF. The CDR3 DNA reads TGCGCCAGCAGCCAAGAGGGGTCGGGGGTCGATGAGCAGTTCTTC.

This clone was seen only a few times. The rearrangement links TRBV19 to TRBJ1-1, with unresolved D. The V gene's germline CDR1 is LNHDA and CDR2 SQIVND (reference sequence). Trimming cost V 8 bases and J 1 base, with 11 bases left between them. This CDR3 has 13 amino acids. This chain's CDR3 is CASGVAGNTEAFF. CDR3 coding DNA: TGTGCCAGTGGAGTGGCGGGGAACACTGAAGCTTTCTTT.

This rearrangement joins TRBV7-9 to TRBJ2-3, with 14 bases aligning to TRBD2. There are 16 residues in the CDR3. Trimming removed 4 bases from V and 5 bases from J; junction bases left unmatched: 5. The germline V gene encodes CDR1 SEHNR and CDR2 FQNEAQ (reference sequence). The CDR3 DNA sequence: TGTGCCAGCAGCTCTGGGACTAGCGGGGGCGGAGATACGCAGTATTTT. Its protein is CASSSGTSGGGDTQYF.

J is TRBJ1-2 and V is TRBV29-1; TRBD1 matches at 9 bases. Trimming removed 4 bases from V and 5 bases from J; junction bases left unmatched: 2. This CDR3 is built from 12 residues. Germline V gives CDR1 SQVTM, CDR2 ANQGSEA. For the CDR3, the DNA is TGCAGCGTTGCAGGACAGGGGTATGGCTACACCTTC. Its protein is CSVAGQGYGYTF.

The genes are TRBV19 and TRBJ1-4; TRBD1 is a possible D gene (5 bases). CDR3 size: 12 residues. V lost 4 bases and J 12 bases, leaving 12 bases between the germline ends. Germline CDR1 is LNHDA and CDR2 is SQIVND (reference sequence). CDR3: CASSTSGGELFF. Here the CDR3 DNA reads TGTGCCAGTAGTACCTCCGGGGGAGAACTGTTTTTT.

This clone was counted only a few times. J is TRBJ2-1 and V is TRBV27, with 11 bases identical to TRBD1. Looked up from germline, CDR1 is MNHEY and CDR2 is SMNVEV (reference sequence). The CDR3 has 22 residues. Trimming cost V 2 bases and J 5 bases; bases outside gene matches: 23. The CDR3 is CASSLRRRWGQGEVEWDNEQFF. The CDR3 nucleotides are TGTGCCAGCAGTTTAAGGCGCCGTTGGGGACAGGGGGAGGTTGAGTGGGACAATGAGCAGTTCTTC.

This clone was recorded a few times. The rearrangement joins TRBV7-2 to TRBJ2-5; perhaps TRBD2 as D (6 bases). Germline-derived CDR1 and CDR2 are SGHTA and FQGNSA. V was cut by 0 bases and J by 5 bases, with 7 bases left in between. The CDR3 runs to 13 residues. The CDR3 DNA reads TGTGCCAGCAGCTTAGCAGGGAGGGAGACCCAGTACTTC. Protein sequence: CASSLAGRETQYF.

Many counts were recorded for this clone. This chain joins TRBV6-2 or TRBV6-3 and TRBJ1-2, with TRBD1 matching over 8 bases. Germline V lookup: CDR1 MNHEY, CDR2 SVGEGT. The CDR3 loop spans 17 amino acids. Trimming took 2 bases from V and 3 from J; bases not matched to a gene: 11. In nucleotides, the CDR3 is TGTGCCAGCAGTTACCCCCGGGGACAGGTGGCGGACTATGGCTACACCTTC. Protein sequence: CASSYPRGQVADYGYTF.

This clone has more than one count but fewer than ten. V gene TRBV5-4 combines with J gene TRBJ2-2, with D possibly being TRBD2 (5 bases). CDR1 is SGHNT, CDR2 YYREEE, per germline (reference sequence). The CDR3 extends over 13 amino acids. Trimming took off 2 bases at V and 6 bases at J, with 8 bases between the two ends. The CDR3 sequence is CASSLARAGELFF. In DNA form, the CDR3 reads TGTGCCAGCAGCTTAGCGAGGGCCGGGGAGCTGTTTTTT.

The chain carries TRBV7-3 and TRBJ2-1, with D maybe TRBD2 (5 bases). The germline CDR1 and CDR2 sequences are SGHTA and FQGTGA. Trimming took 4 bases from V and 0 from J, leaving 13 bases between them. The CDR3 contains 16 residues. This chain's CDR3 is CASSSGSVGSYNEQFF. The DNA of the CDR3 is TGTGCCAGCAGCTCGGGGTCGGTGGGCTCCTACAATGAGCAGTTCTTC.

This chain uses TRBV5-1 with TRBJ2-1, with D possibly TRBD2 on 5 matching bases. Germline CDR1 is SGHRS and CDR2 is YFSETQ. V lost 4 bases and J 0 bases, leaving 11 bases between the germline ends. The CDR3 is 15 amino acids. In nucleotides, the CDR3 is TGCGCCAGCAGCAAGGACTCGAGCTCCTACAATGAGCAGTTCTTC. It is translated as CASSKDSSSYNEQFF. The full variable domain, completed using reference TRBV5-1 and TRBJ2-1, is KAGVTQTPRYLIKTRGQQVTLSCSPISGHRSVSWYQQTPGQGLQFLFEYFSETQRNKGNFPGRFSGRQFSNSRSEMNVSTLELGDSALYLCASSKDSSSYNEQFFGPGTRLTVL.

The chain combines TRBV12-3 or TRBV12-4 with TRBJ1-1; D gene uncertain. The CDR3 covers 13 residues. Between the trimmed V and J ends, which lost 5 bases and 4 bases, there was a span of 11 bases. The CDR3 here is CASSLTGITEAFF. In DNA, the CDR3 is TGTGCCAGCAGTCTAACGGGAATCACTGAAGCTTTCTTT.

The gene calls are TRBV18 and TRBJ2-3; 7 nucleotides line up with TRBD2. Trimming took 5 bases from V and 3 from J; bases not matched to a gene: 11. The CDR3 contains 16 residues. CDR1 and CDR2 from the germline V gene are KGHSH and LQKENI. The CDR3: CASSDTTSDGTDTQYF. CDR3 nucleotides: TGTGCCAGCTCAGATACTACTAGCGATGGGACAGATACGCAGTATTTT.

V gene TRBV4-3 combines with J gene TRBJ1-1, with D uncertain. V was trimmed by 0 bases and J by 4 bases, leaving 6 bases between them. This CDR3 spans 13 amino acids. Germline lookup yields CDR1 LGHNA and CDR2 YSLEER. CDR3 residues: CASSQELATEAFF. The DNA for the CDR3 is TGCGCCAGCAGCCAAGAATTAGCCACTGAAGCTTTCTTT.

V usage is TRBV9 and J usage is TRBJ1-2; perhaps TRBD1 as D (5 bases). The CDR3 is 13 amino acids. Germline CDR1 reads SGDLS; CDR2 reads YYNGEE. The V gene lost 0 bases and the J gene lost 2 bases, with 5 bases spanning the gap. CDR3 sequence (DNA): TGTGCCAGCAGCGTAGACAGGAACTATGGCTACACCTTC. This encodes CASSVDRNYGYTF.

The CDR3 DNA is TGTGCCAGCAGCTTAGGTGGACAGACCAATCAGCCCCAGCATTTT. The encoded protein is CASSLGGQTNQPQHF. This sequence joins TRBV7-2 and TRBJ1-5; TRBD1 is a possible D gene (6 bases). The CDR3 consists of 15 residues. Germline values: CDR1 SGHTA, CDR2 FQGNSA. Trimming took off 1 base at V and 3 bases at J, with 10 bases between the two ends.

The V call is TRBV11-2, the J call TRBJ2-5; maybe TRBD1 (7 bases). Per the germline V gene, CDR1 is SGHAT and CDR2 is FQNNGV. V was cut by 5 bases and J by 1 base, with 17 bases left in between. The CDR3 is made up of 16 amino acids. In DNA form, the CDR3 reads TGTGCCAGCAGCCAGGGGCTTCAGGGGGGCCAAGAGACCCAGTACTTC. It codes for CASSQGLQGGQETQYF.

CDR3 coding DNA: TGTGCCAGCATAGACAGCACATCCTACGAGCAGTACTTC. Translated: CASIDSTSYEQYF. The genes are TRBV28 and TRBJ2-7, with D tentatively TRBD1 (5 bases). Germline assignment: CDR1 MDHEN and CDR2 SYDVKM. V dropped 7 bases and J dropped 1 base, with 11 bases sitting between them. The CDR3 spans 13 residues.

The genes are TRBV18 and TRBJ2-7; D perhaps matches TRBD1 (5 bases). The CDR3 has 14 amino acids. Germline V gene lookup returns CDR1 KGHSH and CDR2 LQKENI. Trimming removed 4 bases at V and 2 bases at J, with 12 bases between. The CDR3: CASSRLDTAYEQYV. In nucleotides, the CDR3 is TGTGCCAGCTCACGACTGGACACGGCCTACGAGCAGTACGTC.

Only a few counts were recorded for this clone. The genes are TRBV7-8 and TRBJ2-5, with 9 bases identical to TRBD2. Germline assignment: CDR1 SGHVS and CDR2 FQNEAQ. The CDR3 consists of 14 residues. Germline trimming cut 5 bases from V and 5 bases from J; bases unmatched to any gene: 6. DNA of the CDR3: TGTGCCAGCAGCAATAGCGGGAGTGGGGAGACCCAGTACTTC. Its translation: CASSNSGSGETQYF. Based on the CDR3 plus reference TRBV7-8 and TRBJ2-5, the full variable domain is GAGVSQSPRYKVAKRGQDVALRCDPISGHVSLFWYQQALGQGPEFLTYFQNEAQLDKSGLPSDRFFAERPEGSVSTLKIQRTQQEDSAVYLCASSNSGSGETQYFGPGTRLLVL.